These 9 T cell receptor beta chains share one sample of origin, sequenced in a study of cytomegalovirus exposure and HLA in healthy donors. The PCR used 60 Vbeta and 13 Jbeta primers. Sequencing used immunoSEQ multiplex PCR; TCRdb keeps in-frame clones, though not all of them. The data show 100,000 to 150,000 clones, about 84% seen once. Sample: PBMCs. The source of these receptors is a boy between 10 and 17 years old in good health and CMV-seronegative.

This clone showed up just once. This chain connects TRBV30 to TRBJ2-1; D may be TRBD1 (5 bases). The germline gives CDR1 GTSNPN, CDR2 SVGIG (reference sequence). Deletions cut 2 bases from V and 0 bases from J, with 14 bases between. This CDR3 is built from 16 residues. CDR3 sequence: CAWSRGHLSSYNEQFF. CDR3 in DNA: TGTGCCTGGAGTCGTGGACACTTGAGCTCCTACAATGAGCAGTTCTTC.

The chain recombines TRBV6-1 with TRBJ2-4; 9 positions match TRBD1. V lost 4 bases to trimming and J lost 8 bases; unmatched junction nucleotides: 12. The V gene's germline CDR1 is MNHNS and CDR2 SASEGT. The CDR3 length is 16 residues. In nucleotides, the CDR3 is TGTGCCAGCAGTGGCCTGCGGGACAGGGTTGAAGACATTCAGTACTTC. Protein product: CASSGLRDRVEDIQYF.

The chain joins TRBV5-1 to TRBJ2-7; D is ambiguous. Germline assignment: CDR1 SGHRS and CDR2 YFSETQ. The CDR3 consists of 14 residues. V lost 0 bases, J lost 2 bases, and 9 bases lay in between. The DNA for the CDR3 is TGCGCCAGCAGCTTGGAGGTGGGCCCCTACGAGCAGTACTTC. Translated, it gives CASSLEVGPYEQYF.

Details on this clone: Its ends do not fully match the called genes, so a read error is possible. The rearrangement uses TRBV5-8 and TRBJ1-5; 9 bases match TRBD1. CDR1 and CDR2 (germline): SGHTS, YDEGEE. This CDR3 spans 14 amino acids. In DNA form, the CDR3 reads TGTGCCAGCGGCTTTGGGGACAGGGTTCGGCCCCAGCATTTT. Its protein is CASGFGDRVRPQHF.

This sequence joins TRBV4-3 and TRBJ1-2, with 8 bases identical to TRBD1. CDR3 length: 14 amino acids. Germline CDR1 and CDR2: LGHNA and YSLEER. The V segment lost 4 bases and the J segment 4 bases; nucleotides outside the gene matches: 5. The CDR3 here is CASSPGTGLYGYTF. The CDR3 region has the DNA TGCGCCAGCAGCCCAGGGACAGGACTCTATGGCTACACCTTC.

This sequence joins TRBV6-5 and TRBJ1-1; 9 positions agree with TRBD1. This CDR3 contains 15 residues. In germline, CDR1 is MNHEY, CDR2 SVGAGI. Trimming at V came to 4 bases and at J to 5 bases, leaving 8 bases not matched to a gene. Written as DNA, the CDR3 is TGTGCCAGCAGTTGGGATCGGGACAGGGCGACTGAAGCTTTCTTT. It encodes CASSWDRDRATEAFF.

The V and J genes are TRBV15 and TRBJ2-7; TRBD1 matches at 8 bases. CDR3 length equals 15 residues. V shed 5 bases and J 3 bases; nucleotides not matched to a gene: 9. Germline V gene sequence: CDR1 LNHNV, CDR2 YYDKDF (reference sequence). This CDR3 is CATSYQAGTGYEQYF. CDR3 DNA sequence: TGTGCCACCAGCTACCAGGCAGGGACAGGCTACGAGCAGTACTTC.

The chain uses TRBV5-6 and TRBJ2-5; perhaps TRBD2 as D (5 bases). There are 12 residues in the CDR3. The V gene lost 4 bases and the J gene lost 11 bases, with 15 bases spanning the gap. In germline, CDR1 is SGHDT, CDR2 YYEEEE. CDR3 DNA: TGTGCCAGCAGCGGTAACTCAAGGGAGCAGTACTTC. It codes for CASSGNSREQYF. The full variable domain, its missing parts supplied by reference TRBV5-6 and TRBJ2-5, is DAGVTQSPTHLIKTRGQQVTLRCSPKSGHDTVSWYQQALGQGPQFIFQYYEEEERQRGNFPDRFSGHQFPNYSSELNVNALLLGDSALYLCASSGNSREQYFGPGTRLLVL.

The J gene is TRBJ2-3, the V gene TRBV5-6; the D gene is possibly TRBD2 (6 bases). The CDR3 covers 17 residues. V lost 6 bases, J lost 3 bases, and 23 bases lay in between. Germline loops: CDR1 SGHDT, CDR2 YYEEEE. CDR3 sequence reads: CASTPKDPGVGTDTQYF. CDR3 DNA sequence: TGTGCCAGCACCCCTAAGGATCCGGGAGTCGGGACAGATACGCAGTATTTT.